This TCR beta chain was recorded in a study of blood T cell repertoires in COVID-19. Study context: Spain, Italy and the United States supplied samples that represented acute and convalescent COVID-19.

Assay: immunoSEQ multiplex PCR; the TCRdb copy retains only in-frame clones and omits some. The sample yields about 370,000 clones, about 89% seen once. The source of this sequence is a woman aged 30 to 39 with COVID-19, enrolled during active disease. The sequencing input was peripheral blood.

CDR3 coding DNA: TGTGCCAGCAGTTTCGGGGTAGCGGCTACCTACGAGCAGTACTTC. Translation gives CASSFGVAATYEQYF. The V and J genes are TRBV28 and TRBJ2-7; maybe TRBD2 (6 bases). This CDR3 is 15 amino acids long. Germline loops: CDR1 MDHEN, CDR2 SYDVKM. The V end was cut by 3 bases, the J end by 2 bases, with 14 bases between.